The rows below give T cell receptor beta chains drawn from one sample of a study of T-cell memory formation after mild COVID-19. TCRdb independently ran MiXCR on the 5' RACE reads; one entry per CDR3 protein. The sample holds hundreds of thousands of distinct CDR3 sequences, around 27% seen once. Material: PBMCs or a T cell subset sorted from them (not recorded which). All receptors derive from an adult woman who had mild COVID-19 (a few samples of this study predate the infection). Cell type and time point are not known. Each CDR3 is given with its conserved first and last residue. A D gene is named only where the DNA matches it firmly. Size is omitted from some rows. Given values are once, few, many or a class for expanded clones.

-	TRBV4-3	TRBJ2-7	-	CASSQDSLSYEQYF	TGCGCCAGCAGCCAGGACAGTCTCTCCTACGAGCAGTACTTC
-	TRBV7-2	TRBJ2-3	TRBD2	CASSLAWREGLTDTQYF	TGTGCCAGCAGCTTAGCCTGGCGGGAGGGACTCACAGATACGCAGTATTTT
few	TRBV12-3/TRBV12-4	TRBJ1-1	-	CASRQTMNTEAFF	TGTGCCAGCAGACAAACAATGAACACTGAAGCTTTCTTT
few	TRBV10-2	TRBJ1-2	-	CASSESLTLSGGYTF	TGCGCCAGCAGTGAGTCGTTAACCCTTTCTGGGGGCTACACCTTC
few	TRBV7-9	TRBJ2-1	-	CASSLATGVKYNEQFF	TGTGCCAGCAGCTTGGCTACGGGAGTCAAATACAATGAGCAGTTCTTC
once	TRBV24-1	TRBJ2-1	TRBD2	CATSDRRGEQFF	TGTGCCACCAGTGATAGGCGGGGGGAGCAGTTCTTC
few	TRBV7-8	TRBJ2-1	-	CASSLSTETRVLFF	TGTGCCAGCAGCTTAAGTACAGAGACCCGAGTACTATTCTTC
few	TRBV12-3/TRBV12-4	TRBJ2-3	-	CASSSAGYSADTQYF	TGTGCCAGCAGTTCAGCAGGGTATAGCGCAGATACGCAGTATTTT
-	TRBV6-5	TRBJ2-7	-	CATTGNTYEQYF	TGTGCCACAACAGGGAATACCTACGAGCAGTACTTC
few	TRBV5-1	TRBJ2-3	TRBD2	CASSFAAGGQDTQYF	TGCGCCAGCAGCTTCGCAGCGGGGGGGCAAGATACGCAGTATTTT
-	TRBV30	TRBJ2-2	-	CAWRWWAGELFF	TGTGCCTGGAGGTGGTGGGCCGGGGAGCTGTTTTTT
few	TRBV6-5	TRBJ2-7	TRBD1	CASSYSTPGTGGLAPYEQYF	TGTGCCAGCAGTTACTCTACACCCGGGACAGGGGGCCTCGCCCCCTACGAGCAGTACTTC
-	TRBV12-3/TRBV12-4	TRBJ2-3	TRBD2	CASSPPKRGSGTDTQYF	TGTGCCAGCAGCCCCCCTAAGCGGGGGTCGGGCACAGATACGCAGTATTTT
-	TRBV19	TRBJ2-7	-	CASSIGLNSYEQYF	TGTGCCAGTAGTATAGGTCTGAACTCCTACGAGCAGTACTTC
-	TRBV7-9	TRBJ2-2	TRBD2	CASSLEGGRSGELFF	TGTGCCAGCAGCTTAGAGGGCGGGAGATCGGGGGAGCTGTTTTTT
-	TRBV18	TRBJ2-1	-	CASSPNSGHGEQFF	TGTGCCAGCTCACCGAACTCAGGGCACGGGGAGCAGTTCTTC
-	TRBV6-2/TRBV6-3	TRBJ2-7	-	CASSVLLRRDEQYF	TGTGCCAGCTCAGTTCTGCTGCGCAGGGACGAGCAGTACTTC
few	TRBV24-1	TRBJ2-1	-	CATSSSVRSYNEQFF	TGTGCCACCAGTTCTAGCGTAAGGTCCTACAATGAGCAGTTCTTC
-	TRBV12-3/TRBV12-4	TRBJ2-3	-	CASSRTSDTQYF	TGTGCCAGCAGTCGAACTTCAGATACGCAGTATTTT
-	TRBV2	TRBJ2-7	-	CASSVLRGADEQYF	TGTGCCAGCAGTGTGTTGCGGGGTGCCGACGAGCAGTACTTC
few	TRBV10-2	TRBJ2-5	TRBD2	CASSWGLAGEFGTQYF	TGCGCCAGCAGCTGGGGACTAGCGGGAGAATTCGGGACCCAGTACTTC
many	TRBV3-1	TRBJ2-3	-	CASSPRWTEFTDTQYF	TGTGCCAGCAGCCCCCGATGGACCGAGTTCACAGATACGCAGTATTTT
-	TRBV24-1	TRBJ2-5	TRBD1	CATSDKQGFGETQYF	TGTGCCACCAGTGACAAACAGGGGTTCGGAGAGACCCAGTACTTC
-	TRBV24-1	TRBJ2-2	-	CATSDSGGRNTGELFF	TGTGCCACCAGTGATTCTGGGGGAAGGAACACCGGGGAGCTGTTTTTT
-	TRBV27	TRBJ2-3	-	CASSLTRPLARGGTDTQYF	TGTGCCAGCAGTTTAACTCGACCTTTAGCGAGGGGAGGCACAGATACGCAGTATTTT
-	TRBV3-1	TRBJ2-1	-	CASSEPLAGAQFF	TGTGCCAGCAGCGAACCGCTGGCGGGGGCCCAGTTCTTC
-	TRBV11-1	TRBJ2-5	TRBD1	CASRDQGVETQYF	TGTGCCAGCAGGGACCAGGGGGTGGAGACCCAGTACTTC
-	TRBV12-3/TRBV12-4	TRBJ2-7	-	CASSLLGSYEQYF	TGTGCCAGCAGTTTGTTAGGTTCGTACGAGCAGTACTTC
-	TRBV28	TRBJ1-2	-	CASREGRTYGYTF	TGTGCCAGCAGGGAGGGACGGACGTATGGCTACACCTTC
-	TRBV4-1	TRBJ1-1	-	CASSQRHLNTEAFF	TGCGCCAGCAGCCAACGACACTTGAACACTGAAGCTTTCTTT
many	TRBV5-1	TRBJ2-3	-	CASSLRGDGVRDTQYF	TGCGCCAGCAGCTTGAGAGGGGATGGTGTCAGAGATACGCAGTATTTT
many	TRBV11-2	TRBJ2-4	-	CASSLESKNIQYF	TGTGCCAGCAGCTTGGAGAGCAAAAACATTCAGTACTTC
few	TRBV7-6	TRBJ2-7	TRBD1	CASSGAGTGEHEQYF	TGTGCCAGCAGCGGGGCCGGGACAGGGGAGCACGAGCAGTACTTC
once	TRBV12-3/TRBV12-4	TRBJ1-1	TRBD1	CASRLTGAANTEAFF	TGTGCCAGCAGACTAACAGGGGCGGCGAACACTGAAGCTTTCTTT
many	TRBV12-3/TRBV12-4	TRBJ2-3	-	CASSPSGTSSDTQYF	TGTGCCAGCAGTCCCTCCGGGACCAGCAGCGATACGCAGTATTTT
few	TRBV12-3/TRBV12-4	TRBJ1-1	-	CASSHGQTNTEAFF	TGTGCCAGCAGTCACGGACAGACGAACACTGAAGCTTTCTTT
-	TRBV19	TRBJ1-1	-	CASSIGVGTEAFF	TGTGCCAGTAGTATTGGGGTCGGCACTGAAGCTTTCTTT
-	TRBV5-5	TRBJ2-5	-	CASSVEWGAETQYF	TGTGCCAGCAGCGTAGAGTGGGGGGCAGAGACCCAGTACTTC
many	TRBV12-3/TRBV12-4	TRBJ2-5	TRBD1	CASSFGTGGETQYF	TGTGCCAGCAGTTTCGGAACAGGGGGAGAGACCCAGTACTTC
-	TRBV29-1	TRBJ1-3	-	CSVEGPNAGNTIYF	TGCAGCGTTGAAGGTCCTAACGCTGGAAACACCATATATTTT
few	TRBV12-3/TRBV12-4	TRBJ2-7	-	CASRRDSSYEQYF	TGTGCCAGCAGAAGAGACAGCTCCTACGAGCAGTACTTC
-	TRBV18	TRBJ1-3	-	CASSPSPSGNTIYF	TGTGCCAGCTCACCAAGTCCCTCTGGAAACACCATATATTTT
-	TRBV10-3	TRBJ2-7	TRBD1	CATRGQGNEQYF	TGTGCCACCAGGGGACAGGGTAACGAGCAGTACTTC
few	TRBV7-9	TRBJ2-5	-	CASSWGNYQETQYF	TGTGCCAGCAGCTGGGGGAATTACCAAGAGACCCAGTACTTC
-	TRBV20-1	TRBJ2-7	-	CSASKAEDSYEQYF	TGCAGTGCTAGCAAGGCGGAAGATTCCTACGAGCAGTACTTC
-	TRBV10-2	TRBJ2-3	TRBD2	CASRLAGGPDTQYF	TGCGCCAGCAGGCTAGCGGGAGGGCCCGATACGCAGTATTTT
-	TRBV29-1	TRBJ2-1	-	CSAVPEWNEQFF	TGCAGCGCCGTCCCAGAGTGGAATGAGCAGTTCTTC
-	TRBV7-6	TRBJ2-7	TRBD1	CASSFQGALNEQYF	TGTGCCAGCAGCTTCCAGGGGGCACTGAACGAGCAGTACTTC
many	TRBV29-1	TRBJ1-4	-	CSGATTNEKLFF	TGCAGCGGGGCAACAACTAATGAAAAACTGTTTTTT
-	TRBV6-1	TRBJ2-7	TRBD1	CASSSGTGGTYEQYF	TGTGCCAGCAGCTCAGGGACAGGGGGCACCTACGAGCAGTACTTC
-	TRBV5-1	TRBJ2-1	-	CASTYAGGVSNEQFF	TGCGCCAGCACCTACGCCGGCGGCGTATCTAATGAGCAGTTCTTC
-	TRBV7-7	TRBJ2-1	TRBD2	CASSTTPGLAGENEQFF	TGTGCTAGCAGCACCACTCCGGGACTAGCGGGAGAGAATGAGCAGTTCTTC